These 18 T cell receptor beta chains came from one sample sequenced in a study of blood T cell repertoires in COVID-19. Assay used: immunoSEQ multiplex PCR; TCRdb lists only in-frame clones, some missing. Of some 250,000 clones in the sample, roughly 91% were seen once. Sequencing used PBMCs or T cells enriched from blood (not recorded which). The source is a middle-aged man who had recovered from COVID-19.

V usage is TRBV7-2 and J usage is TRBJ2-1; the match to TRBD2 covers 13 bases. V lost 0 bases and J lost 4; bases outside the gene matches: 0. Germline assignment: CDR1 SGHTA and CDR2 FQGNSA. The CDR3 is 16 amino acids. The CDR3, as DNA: TGTGCCAGCAGCTTAGCGACTAGCGGGGGGTACAATGAGCAGTTCTTC. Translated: CASSLATSGGYNEQFF.

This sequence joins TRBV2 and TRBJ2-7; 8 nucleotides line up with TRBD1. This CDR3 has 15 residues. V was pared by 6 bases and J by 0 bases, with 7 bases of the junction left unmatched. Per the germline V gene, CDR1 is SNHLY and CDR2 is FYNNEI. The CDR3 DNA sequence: TGTGCCAGCAGGTACCAGGGGGCATTCTCCTACGAGCAGTACTTC. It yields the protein CASRYQGAFSYEQYF.

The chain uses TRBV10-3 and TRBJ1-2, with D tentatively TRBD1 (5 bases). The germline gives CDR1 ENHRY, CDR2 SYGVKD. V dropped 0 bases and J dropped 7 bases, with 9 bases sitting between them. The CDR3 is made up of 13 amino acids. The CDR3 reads CAISESNRPGYTF. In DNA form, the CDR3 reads TGTGCCATCAGTGAGTCGAACAGGCCTGGCTACACCTTC.

The CDR3 DNA reads as TGTGCCAGCAGCTTAGAGGACAGGGGAACCTACGAGCAGTACTTC. Its protein product is CASSLEDRGTYEQYF. V is TRBV7-8 and J is TRBJ2-7; 9 nucleotides align to TRBD1. Trimming cost V 1 base and J 2 bases; bases outside gene matches: 3. The CDR3 extends over 15 amino acids. Germline CDR1 reads SGHVS; CDR2 reads FQNEAQ.

The CDR3 here is CASSLIGGTEAFF. CDR3 bases: TGTGCCAGCAGCTTAATAGGGGGCACTGAAGCTTTCTTT. This chain links TRBV7-3 with TRBJ1-1; possibly TRBD1 for D (6 bases). Germline values: CDR1 SGHTA, CDR2 FQGTGA. Trimming shortened V by 1 base and J by 4 bases, and 7 bases separated the two germline ends. The CDR3 totals 13 residues.

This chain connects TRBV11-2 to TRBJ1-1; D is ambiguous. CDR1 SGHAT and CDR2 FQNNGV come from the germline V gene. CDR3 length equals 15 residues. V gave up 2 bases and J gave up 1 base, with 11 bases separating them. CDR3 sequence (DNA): TGTGCCAGCAGCTTATCCAACGGGAGGAACACTGAAGCTTTCTTT. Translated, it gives CASSLSNGRNTEAFF.

CDR3 in DNA: TGTGCCAGCAGCTTACGAACGGGACAGGGTTTCGGTGAAAAACTGTTTTTT. This translates into CASSLRTGQGFGEKLFF. The V gene is TRBV7-6, the J gene TRBJ1-4; the match to TRBD1 covers 9 bases. The CDR3 runs 17 residues. CDR1 is SGHVS and CDR2 is FNYEAQ in the germline V gene. V was pared by 2 bases and J by 7 bases, with 11 bases of the junction left unmatched.

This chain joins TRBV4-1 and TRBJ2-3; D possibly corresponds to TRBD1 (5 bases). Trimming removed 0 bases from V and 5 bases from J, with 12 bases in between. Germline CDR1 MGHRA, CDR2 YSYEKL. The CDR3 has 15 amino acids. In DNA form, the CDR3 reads TGCGCCAGCAGCCAAGAAGAAAGGGGCGTAGATACGCAGTATTTT. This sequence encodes CASSQEERGVDTQYF.

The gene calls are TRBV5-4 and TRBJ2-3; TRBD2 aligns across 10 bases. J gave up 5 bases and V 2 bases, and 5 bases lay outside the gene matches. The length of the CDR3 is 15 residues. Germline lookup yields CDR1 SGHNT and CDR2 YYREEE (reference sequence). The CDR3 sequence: CASSLAGGEGDTQYF. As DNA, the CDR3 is TGTGCCAGCAGCTTAGCGGGAGGGGAGGGAGATACGCAGTATTTT.

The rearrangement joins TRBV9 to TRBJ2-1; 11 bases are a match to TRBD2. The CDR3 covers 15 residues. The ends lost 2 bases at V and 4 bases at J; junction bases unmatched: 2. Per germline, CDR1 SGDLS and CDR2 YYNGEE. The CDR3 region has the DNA TGTGCCAGCAGCGTCCTAGCGGGAGGATACAATGAGCAGTTCTTC. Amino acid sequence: CASSVLAGGYNEQFF.

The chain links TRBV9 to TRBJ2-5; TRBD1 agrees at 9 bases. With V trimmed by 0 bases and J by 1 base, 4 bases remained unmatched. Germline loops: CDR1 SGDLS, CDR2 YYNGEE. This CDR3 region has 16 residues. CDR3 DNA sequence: TGTGCCAGCAGCGTAGGGGGACAGGGCAGCCAAGAGACCCAGTACTTC. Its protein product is CASSVGGQGSQETQYF.

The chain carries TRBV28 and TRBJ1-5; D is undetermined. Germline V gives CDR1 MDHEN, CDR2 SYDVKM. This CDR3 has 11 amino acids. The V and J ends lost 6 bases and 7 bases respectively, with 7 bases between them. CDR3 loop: CASSRVQPQHF. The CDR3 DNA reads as TGTGCCAGCAGCCGGGTCCAGCCCCAGCATTTT.

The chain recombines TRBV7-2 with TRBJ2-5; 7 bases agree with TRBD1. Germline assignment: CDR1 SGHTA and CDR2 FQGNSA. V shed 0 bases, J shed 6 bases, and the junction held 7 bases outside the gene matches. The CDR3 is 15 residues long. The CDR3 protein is CASSLARQGGQTQYF. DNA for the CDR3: TGTGCCAGCAGCTTAGCCCGACAGGGTGGACAGACCCAGTACTTC.

Here the CDR3 reads CASRMGTATDTQYF. The CDR3 bases are TGTGCCAGCAGGATGGGGACAGCCACAGATACGCAGTATTTT. This chain joins TRBV25-1 and TRBJ2-3; 7 nucleotides agree with TRBD1. Germline V lookup: CDR1 MGHDK, CDR2 SYGVNS. This CDR3 is 14 amino acids long. The J segment lost 2 bases and the V segment lost 6 bases, leaving 5 bases of the junction unmatched.

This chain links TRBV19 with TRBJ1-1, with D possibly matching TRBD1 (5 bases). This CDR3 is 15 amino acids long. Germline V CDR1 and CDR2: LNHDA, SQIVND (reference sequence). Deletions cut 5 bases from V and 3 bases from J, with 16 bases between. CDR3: CASSSVGIGDTEAFF. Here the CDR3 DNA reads TGTGCCAGTAGTTCGGTTGGGATAGGGGACACTGAAGCTTTCTTT.

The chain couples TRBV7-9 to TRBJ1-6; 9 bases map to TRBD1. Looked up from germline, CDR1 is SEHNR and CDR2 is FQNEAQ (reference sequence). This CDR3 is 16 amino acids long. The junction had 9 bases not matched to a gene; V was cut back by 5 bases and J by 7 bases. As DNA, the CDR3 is TGTGCCAGCAGCCCGCCGGGACAGGGTGGGAATTCACCCCTCCACTTT. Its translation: CASSPPGQGGNSPLHF.

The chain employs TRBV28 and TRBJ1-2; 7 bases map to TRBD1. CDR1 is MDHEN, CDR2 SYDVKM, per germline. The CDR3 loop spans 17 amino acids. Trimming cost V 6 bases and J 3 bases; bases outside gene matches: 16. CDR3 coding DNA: TGTGCCAGCAGCCCTATAGAACAGGGGCTCGATCACTATGGCTACACCTTC. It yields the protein CASSPIEQGLDHYGYTF.

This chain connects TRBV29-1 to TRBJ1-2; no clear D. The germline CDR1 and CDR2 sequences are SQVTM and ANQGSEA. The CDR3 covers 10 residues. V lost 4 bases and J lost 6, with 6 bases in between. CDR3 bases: TGCAGCGTTGGACTCGATGGCTACACCTTC. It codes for CSVGLDGYTF.